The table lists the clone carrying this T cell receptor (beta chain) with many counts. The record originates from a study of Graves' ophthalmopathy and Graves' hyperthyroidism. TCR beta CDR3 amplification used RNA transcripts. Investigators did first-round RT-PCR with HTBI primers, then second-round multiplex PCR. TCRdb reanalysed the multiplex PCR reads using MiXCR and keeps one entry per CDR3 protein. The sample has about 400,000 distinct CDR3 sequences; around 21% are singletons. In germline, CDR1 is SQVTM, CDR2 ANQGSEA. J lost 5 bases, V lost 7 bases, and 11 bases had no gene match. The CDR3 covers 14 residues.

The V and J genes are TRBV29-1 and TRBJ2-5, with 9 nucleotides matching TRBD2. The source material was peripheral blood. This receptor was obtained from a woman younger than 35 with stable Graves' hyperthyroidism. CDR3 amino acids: CSATGTSIWETQYF. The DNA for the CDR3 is TGCAGCGCCACCGGGACTAGCATCTGGGAGACCCAGTACTTC.